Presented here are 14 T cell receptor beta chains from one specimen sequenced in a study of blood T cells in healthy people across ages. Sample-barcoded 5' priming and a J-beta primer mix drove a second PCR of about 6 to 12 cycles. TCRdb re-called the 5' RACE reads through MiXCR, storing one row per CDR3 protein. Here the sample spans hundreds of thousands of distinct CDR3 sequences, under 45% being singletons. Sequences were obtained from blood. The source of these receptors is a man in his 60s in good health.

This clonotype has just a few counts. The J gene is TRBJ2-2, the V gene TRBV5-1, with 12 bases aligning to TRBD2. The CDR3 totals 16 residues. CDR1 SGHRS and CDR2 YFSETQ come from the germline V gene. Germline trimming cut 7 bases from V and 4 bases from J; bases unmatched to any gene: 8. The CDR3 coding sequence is TGCGCCAGCTCAACCGGGACTAGCGGGCCCACCGGGGAGCTGTTTTTT. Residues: CASSTGTSGPTGELFF.

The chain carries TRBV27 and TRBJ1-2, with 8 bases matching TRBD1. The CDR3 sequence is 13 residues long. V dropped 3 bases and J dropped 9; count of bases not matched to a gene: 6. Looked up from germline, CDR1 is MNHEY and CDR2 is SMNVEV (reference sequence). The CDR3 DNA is TGTGCCAGCAGTTTTGCGGGACAGGACAGCTACACCTTC. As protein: CASSFAGQDSYTF.

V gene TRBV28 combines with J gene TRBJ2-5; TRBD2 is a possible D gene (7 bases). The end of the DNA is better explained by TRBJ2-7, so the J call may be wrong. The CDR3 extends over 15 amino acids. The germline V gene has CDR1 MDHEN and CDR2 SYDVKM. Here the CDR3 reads CASSSQGGGADEQYF. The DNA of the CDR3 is TGTGCCAGCAGCTCCCAGGGAGGGGGGGCCGACGAGCAGTACTTC.

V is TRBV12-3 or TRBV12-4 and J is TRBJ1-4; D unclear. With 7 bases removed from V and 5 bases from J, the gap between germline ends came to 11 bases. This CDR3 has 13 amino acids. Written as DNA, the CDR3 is TGTGCCAGCACTGGAGGGTGGAATGAAAAACTGTTTTTT. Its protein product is CASTGGWNEKLFF.

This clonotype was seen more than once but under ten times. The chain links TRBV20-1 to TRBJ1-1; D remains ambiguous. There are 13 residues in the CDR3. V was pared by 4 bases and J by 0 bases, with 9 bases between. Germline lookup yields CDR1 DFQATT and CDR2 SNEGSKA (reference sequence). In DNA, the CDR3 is TGCAGTGCTAAAGGGCGTGTGAACACTGAAGCTTTCTTT. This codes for CSAKGRVNTEAFF.

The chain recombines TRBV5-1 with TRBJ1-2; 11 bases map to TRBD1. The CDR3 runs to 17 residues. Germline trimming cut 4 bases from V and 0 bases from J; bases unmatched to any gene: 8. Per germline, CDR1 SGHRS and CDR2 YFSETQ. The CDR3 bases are TGCGCCAGCAGCCGAAGATCGGGACAGGGGGCTAACTATGGCTACACCTTC. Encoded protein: CASSRRSGQGANYGYTF.

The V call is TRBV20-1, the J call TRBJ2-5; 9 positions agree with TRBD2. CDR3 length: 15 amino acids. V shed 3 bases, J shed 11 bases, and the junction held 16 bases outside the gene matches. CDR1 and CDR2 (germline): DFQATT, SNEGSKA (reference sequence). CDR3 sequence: CSASGLAGPRAEQYF. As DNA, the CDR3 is TGCAGTGCTAGTGGGCTAGCGGGGCCAAGGGCTGAGCAGTACTTC.

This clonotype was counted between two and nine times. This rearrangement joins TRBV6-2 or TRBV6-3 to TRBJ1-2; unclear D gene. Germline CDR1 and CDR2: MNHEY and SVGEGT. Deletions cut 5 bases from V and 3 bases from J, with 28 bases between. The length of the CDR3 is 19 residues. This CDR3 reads CASSKIGLTARREDYGYTF. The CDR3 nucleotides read TGTGCCAGCAGTAAGATAGGGTTGACGGCTCGGCGCGAGGACTATGGCTACACCTTC.

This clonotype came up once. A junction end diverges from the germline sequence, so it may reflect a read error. The CDR3 here is CASSQTPGPINYGYTF. In nucleotides, the CDR3 is TGCGCCAGCAGCCAGACGCCGGGACCCATTAACTATGGCTACACCTTC. This chain links TRBV5-4 with TRBJ1-2; D possibly corresponds to TRBD1 (5 bases). CDR1 and CDR2 from the germline V gene are SGHNT and YYREEE (reference sequence). The length of the CDR3 is 16 residues.

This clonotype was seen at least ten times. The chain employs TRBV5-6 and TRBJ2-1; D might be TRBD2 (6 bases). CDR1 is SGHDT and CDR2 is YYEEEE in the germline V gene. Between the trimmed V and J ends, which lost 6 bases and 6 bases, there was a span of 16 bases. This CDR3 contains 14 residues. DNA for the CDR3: TGTGCCAGCACCCCACCGGGAGCAGTCAATGAGCAGTTCTTC. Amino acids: CASTPPGAVNEQFF.

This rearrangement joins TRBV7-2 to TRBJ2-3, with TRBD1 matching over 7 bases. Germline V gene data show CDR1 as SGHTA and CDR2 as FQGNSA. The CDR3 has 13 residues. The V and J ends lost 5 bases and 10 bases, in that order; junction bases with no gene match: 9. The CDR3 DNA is TGTGCCAGCAGCCAGACAGGGAATCCCCCGCAGTATTTT. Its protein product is CASSQTGNPPQYF.

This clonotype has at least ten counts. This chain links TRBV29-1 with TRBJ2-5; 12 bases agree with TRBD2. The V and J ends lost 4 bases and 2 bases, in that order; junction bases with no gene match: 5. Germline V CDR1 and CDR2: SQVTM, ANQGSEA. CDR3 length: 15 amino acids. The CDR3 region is CSVAGLAGLQETQYF. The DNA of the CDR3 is TGCAGCGTTGCCGGACTAGCGGGGCTGCAAGAGACCCAGTACTTC.

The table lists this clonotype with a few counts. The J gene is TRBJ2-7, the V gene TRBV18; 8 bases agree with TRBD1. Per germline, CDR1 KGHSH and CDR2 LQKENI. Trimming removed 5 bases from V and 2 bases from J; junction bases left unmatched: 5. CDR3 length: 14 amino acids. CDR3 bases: TGTGCCAGCTCAGGGTCGACAGGGGCCTACGAGCAGTACTTC. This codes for CASSGSTGAYEQYF.

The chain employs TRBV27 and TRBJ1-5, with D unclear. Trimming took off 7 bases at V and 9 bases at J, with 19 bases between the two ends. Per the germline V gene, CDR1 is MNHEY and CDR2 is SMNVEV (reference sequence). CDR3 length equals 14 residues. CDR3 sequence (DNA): TGTGCCAGCATGCCTGAGACACGGGCGGGGCCCCAGCATTTT. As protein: CASMPETRAGPQHF.